This T cell receptor (beta chain) is from a study of brain metastases from non-small cell lung cancer. Germline CDR1 reads SGHDT; CDR2 reads YYEEEE. The ends lost 4 bases at V and 2 bases at J; junction bases unmatched: 9. The CDR3 runs to 16 residues. Sequenced by immunoSEQ multiplex PCR; TCRdb stores in-frame clones only, minus some. The sample lists thousands of clones; about 85% were seen once. The sequenced sample consisted of tumor-adjacent normal tissue. V gene TRBV5-6 combines with J gene TRBJ2-3, with 8 bases aligning to TRBD2. The source is a donor older than 35 with non-small cell lung cancer. This CDR3 is CASSTIPGLVTDTQYF. The CDR3 region has the DNA TGTGCCAGCAGCACCATTCCGGGACTAGTCACAGATACGCAGTATTTT.